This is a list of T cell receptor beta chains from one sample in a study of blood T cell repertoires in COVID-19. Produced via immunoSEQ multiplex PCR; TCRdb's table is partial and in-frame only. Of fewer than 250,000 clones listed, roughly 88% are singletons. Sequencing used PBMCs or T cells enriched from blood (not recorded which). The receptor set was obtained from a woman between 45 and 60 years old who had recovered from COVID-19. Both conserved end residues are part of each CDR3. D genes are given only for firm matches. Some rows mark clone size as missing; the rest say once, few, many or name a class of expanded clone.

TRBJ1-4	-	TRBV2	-	CASSTQGVANEKLFF	TGTGCCAGCAGTACCCAAGGGGTCGCTAATGAAAAACTGTTTTTT
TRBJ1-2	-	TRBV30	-	CAWSVHKYGYTF	TGTGCCTGGAGTGTACACAAGTATGGCTACACCTTC
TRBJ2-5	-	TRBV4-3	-	CASSRGEGETQYF	TGCGCCAGCAGCCGGGGGGAAGGGGAGACCCAGTACTTC
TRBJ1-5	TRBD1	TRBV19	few	CASSIGQVGQPQHF	TGTGCCAGTAGTATTGGACAGGTGGGTCAGCCCCAGCATTTT
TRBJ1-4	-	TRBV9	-	CASSVATARNEKLFF	TGTGCCAGCAGCGTAGCTACAGCACGTAATGAAAAACTGTTTTTT
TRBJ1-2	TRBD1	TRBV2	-	CASSVQGGGYTF	TGTGCCAGCAGTGTACAGGGGGGAGGCTACACCTTC
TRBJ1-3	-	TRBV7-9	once	CASSSPGGYSGNTIYF	TGTGCCAGCAGCTCTCCCGGGGGATACTCTGGAAACACCATATATTTT
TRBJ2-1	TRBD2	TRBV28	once	CASRSGTSNYNEQFF	TGTGCCAGCAGGTCCGGGACTAGCAATTACAATGAGCAGTTCTTC
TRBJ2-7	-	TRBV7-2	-	CASSILYEQYF	TGTGCCAGCAGCATCTTATACGAGCAGTACTTC
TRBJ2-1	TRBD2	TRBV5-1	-	CASSLIAGGYNEQFF	TGCGCCAGCAGCTTGATTGCGGGAGGTTACAATGAGCAGTTCTTC
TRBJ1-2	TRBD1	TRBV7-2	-	CASSPGGLMNYGYTF	TGTGCCAGCAGCCCAGGGGGGTTAATGAACTATGGCTACACCTTC
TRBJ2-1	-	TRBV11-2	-	CASSSRLGLRLVNEQFF	TGTGCCAGCAGCTCGCGACTAGGTTTGCGCTTGGTCAATGAGCAGTTCTTC